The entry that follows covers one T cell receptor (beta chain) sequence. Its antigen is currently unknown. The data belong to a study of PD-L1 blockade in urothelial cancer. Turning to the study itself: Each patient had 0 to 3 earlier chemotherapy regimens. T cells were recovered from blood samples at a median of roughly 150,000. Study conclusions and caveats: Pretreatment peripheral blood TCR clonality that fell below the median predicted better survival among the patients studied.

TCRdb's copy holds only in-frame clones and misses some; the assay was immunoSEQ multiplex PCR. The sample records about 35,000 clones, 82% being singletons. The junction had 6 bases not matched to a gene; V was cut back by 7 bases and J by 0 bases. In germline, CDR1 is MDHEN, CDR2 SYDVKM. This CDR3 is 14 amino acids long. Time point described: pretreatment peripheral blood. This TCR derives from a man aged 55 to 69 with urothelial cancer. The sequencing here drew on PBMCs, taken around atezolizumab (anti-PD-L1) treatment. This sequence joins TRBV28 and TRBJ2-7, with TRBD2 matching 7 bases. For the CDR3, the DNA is TGTGCCAGCACCCGCAGCGGGACCTCCTACGAGCAGTACTTC. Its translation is CASTRSGTSYEQYF.